This T cell receptor (beta chain) was recovered during a study of blood T cell repertoires in COVID-19. Study at large: PBMCs, B-cell-depleted T cells, or T cells were the source of the cDNA or gDNA that made up the material.

In the authors' workflow: Reference gene primer amplification gave estimated nucleated cell counts. Only in-frame clones appear in the TCRdb table, and some are missing; sequencing was by immunoSEQ multiplex PCR. The DNA was the basis for D and trimming; V, J and clone size are from that table. The table shows approximately 250,000 clones, with about 90% occurring only once. Per the germline V gene, CDR1 is MNHEY and CDR2 is SVGAGI. Trimming took 5 bases from V and 4 from J, leaving 12 bases between them. The CDR3 spans 13 residues. Sample: PBMCs or T cells enriched from blood (not recorded which). This rearrangement joins TRBV6-5 to TRBJ2-7; tentative D call: TRBD1 (6 bases). The receptor was isolated from a woman aged 25 to 45 with acute COVID-19. The CDR3 DNA follows: TGTGCCAGCAGTATTGATCAGGGGTACGAGCAGTACTTC. Translation: CASSIDQGYEQYF.